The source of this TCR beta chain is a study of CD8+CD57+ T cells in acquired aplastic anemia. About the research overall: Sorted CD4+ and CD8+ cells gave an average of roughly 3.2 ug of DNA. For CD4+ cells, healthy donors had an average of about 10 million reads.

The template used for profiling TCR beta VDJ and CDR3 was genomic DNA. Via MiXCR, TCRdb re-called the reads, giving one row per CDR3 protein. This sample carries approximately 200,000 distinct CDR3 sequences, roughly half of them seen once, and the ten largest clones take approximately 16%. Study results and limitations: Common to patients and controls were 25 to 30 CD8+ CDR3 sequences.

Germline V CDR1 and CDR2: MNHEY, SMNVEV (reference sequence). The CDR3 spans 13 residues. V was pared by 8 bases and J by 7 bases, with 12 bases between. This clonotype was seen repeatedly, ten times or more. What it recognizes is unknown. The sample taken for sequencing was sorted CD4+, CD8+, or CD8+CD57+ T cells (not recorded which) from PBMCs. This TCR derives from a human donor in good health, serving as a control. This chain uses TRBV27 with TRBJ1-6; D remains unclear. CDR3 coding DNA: TGTGCCAGCGCGGGGTACCCAAATTCACCCCTCCACTTT. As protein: CASAGYPNSPLHF.